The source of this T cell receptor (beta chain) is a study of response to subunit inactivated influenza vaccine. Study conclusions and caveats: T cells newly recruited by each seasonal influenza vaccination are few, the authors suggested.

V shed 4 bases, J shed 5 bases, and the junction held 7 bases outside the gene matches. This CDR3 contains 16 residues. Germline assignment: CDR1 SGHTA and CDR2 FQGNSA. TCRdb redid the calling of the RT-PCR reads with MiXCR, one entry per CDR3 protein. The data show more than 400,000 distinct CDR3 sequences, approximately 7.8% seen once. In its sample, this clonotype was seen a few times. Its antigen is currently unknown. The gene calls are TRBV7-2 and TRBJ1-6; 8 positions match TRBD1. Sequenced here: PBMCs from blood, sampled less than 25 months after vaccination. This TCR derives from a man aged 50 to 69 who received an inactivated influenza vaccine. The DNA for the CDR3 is TGTGCCAGCAGCTCGTCTTGGACAGGGAATAATTCACCCCTCCACTTT. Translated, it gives CASSSSWTGNNSPLHF. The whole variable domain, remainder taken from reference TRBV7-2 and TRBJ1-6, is GAGVSQSPSNKVTEKGKDVELRCDPISGHTALYWYRQSLGQGLEFLIYFQGNSAPDKSGLPSDRFSAERTGGSVSTLTIQRTQQEDSAVYLCASSSSWTGNNSPLHFGNGTRLTVT.